The 26 T cell receptor beta chains below all came from one sample that was sequenced in a study of blood T cell repertoires in COVID-19. Sequencing used immunoSEQ multiplex PCR; TCRdb keeps in-frame clones, though not all of them. The sample carries 200,000 or so clones, 84% recorded once. The sample taken for sequencing was peripheral blood. Receptor source: a man aged 25-45 years with active or convalescent COVID-19.

This clone turned up a few times. CDR3 residues: CASSSRYAGELFF. The DNA for the CDR3 is TGTGCCAGCAGTTCGCGATATGCCGGGGAGCTGTTTTTT. The chain couples TRBV6-5 to TRBJ2-2; D uncertain. Germline values: CDR1 MNHEY, CDR2 SVGAGI. The CDR3 is 13 amino acids. V lost 4 bases and J lost 6, with 9 bases in between.

This chain joins TRBV9 and TRBJ2-5; weak D call: TRBD2 (5 bases). V lost 0 bases and J lost 7, with 19 bases in between. CDR3 size: 16 residues. Germline CDR1 SGDLS, CDR2 YYNGEE. The DNA for the CDR3 is TGTGCCAGCAGCGTAGATGGCTGGTCGCTCGAGGGGACCCAGTACTTC. It encodes CASSVDGWSLEGTQYF.

Only one count was recorded for this clone. The J gene is TRBJ1-1, the V gene TRBV7-2; no clear D. The V gene's germline CDR1 is SGHTA and CDR2 FQGNSA. Deletions cut 2 bases from V and 4 bases from J, with 11 bases between. The CDR3 contains 14 residues. CDR3 loop: CASSLKASGTEAFF. CDR3 in DNA: TGTGCCAGCAGCTTAAAGGCTAGCGGCACTGAAGCTTTCTTT.

This chain connects TRBV19 to TRBJ1-2; TRBD1 matches 8 bases. With V trimmed by 6 bases and J by 6 bases, 6 bases remained unmatched. Germline V lookup: CDR1 LNHDA, CDR2 SQIVND (reference sequence). There are 13 residues in the CDR3. DNA for the CDR3: TGTGCCAGTAGGATCGGACAGGGTCATGGCTACACCTTC. Translation gives CASRIGQGHGYTF.

This clone showed up just once. The chain couples TRBV4-3 to TRBJ2-7, with 8 bases aligning to TRBD1. The J segment lost 2 bases and the V segment lost 2 bases, leaving 5 bases of the junction unmatched. The CDR3 runs 15 residues. CDR1 is LGHNA and CDR2 is YSLEER in the germline V gene. The CDR3 spells CASSQLLGQAYEQYF. The CDR3 DNA reads as TGCGCCAGCAGCCAACTCCTGGGACAGGCCTACGAGCAGTACTTC.

The chain combines TRBV12-3 or TRBV12-4 with TRBJ1-3; possibly TRBD1 for D (6 bases). The CDR3 length is 12 residues. Between the trimmed V and J ends, which lost 6 bases and 9 bases, there was a span of 12 bases. The CDR3 DNA follows: TGTGCCAGCAGCAGCAGGGGCCCCACCATATATTTT. Its protein product is CASSSRGPTIYF.

This clone occurred a few times. V gene TRBV11-2 combines with J gene TRBJ2-7, with TRBD2 matching 14 bases. The germline CDR1 and CDR2 sequences are SGHAT and FQNNGV. The CDR3 sequence is 15 residues long. Trimming took 6 bases from V and 7 from J; bases not matched to a gene: 8. Written as DNA, the CDR3 is TGTGCCAGCAGGGGGACTAGCGGGAGAGCGAGGGAGCAGTACTTC. Its protein is CASRGTSGRAREQYF.

The rearrangement uses TRBV24-1 and TRBJ2-2; TRBD1 aligns across 9 bases. The CDR3 is 15 residues long. In germline, CDR1 is KGHDR, CDR2 SFDVKD. The V gene end was trimmed by 4 bases and the J gene end by 3 bases; junction bases not matched to a gene: 2. The CDR3 DNA reads TGTGCCACCAGTGAACAGGGGGCAGACACCGGGGAGCTGTTTTTT. Translated, it gives CATSEQGADTGELFF.

The V call is TRBV21-1, the J call TRBJ2-7; the table gives TRBD1 as D, unverified against the DNA. TRBV21-1 is given as a pseudogene. The CDR3 has 13 amino acids. The DNA of the CDR3 is TGTGCCTGTGGAATTGACAGGCTCTACGAGCAGTACTTC. This sequence encodes CACGIDRLYEQYF.

The chain links TRBV18 to TRBJ2-7; tentative D call: TRBD1 (7 bases). Per germline, CDR1 KGHSH and CDR2 LQKENI. The CDR3 contains 15 residues. Trimming cost V 3 bases and J 1 base, with 13 bases left between them. CDR3: CASSPGGTASYEQYF. Written as DNA, the CDR3 is TGTGCCAGCTCACCCGGCGGGACAGCATCCTACGAGCAGTACTTC.

The chain uses TRBV4-1 and TRBJ1-4; 8 bases match TRBD1. CDR3 length: 16 residues. CDR1 is MGHRA, CDR2 YSYEKL, per germline. J was trimmed by 1 base and V by 3 bases; bases with no gene match: 4. The CDR3: CASSQGTGGTNEKLFF. The CDR3 DNA is TGCGCCAGCAGCCAGGGTACAGGGGGAACTAATGAAAAACTGTTTTTT.

This clone has only one observation. This sequence joins TRBV6-5 and TRBJ1-6; D is uncertain. There are 13 residues in the CDR3. Trimming removed 5 bases from V and 8 bases from J, with 10 bases in between. Germline CDR1 reads MNHEY; CDR2 reads SVGAGI. The DNA for the CDR3 is TGTGCCAGCAGTCACCGGGATTATTCACCCCTCCACTTT. Amino acids: CASSHRDYSPLHF.

The chain carries TRBV25-1 and TRBJ1-4; weak D call: TRBD1 (6 bases). Germline-derived CDR1 and CDR2 are MGHDK and SYGVNS. The length of the CDR3 is 13 residues. V was clipped by 3 bases and J by 8 bases, with 10 bases between them. This CDR3 is CASSDQGWEKLFF. CDR3 DNA sequence: TGTGCCAGCAGTGACCAGGGGTGGGAAAAACTGTTTTTT.

The J gene is TRBJ2-7, the V gene TRBV7-2; 8 nucleotides line up with TRBD1. The V gene end was trimmed by 5 bases and the J gene end by 2 bases; junction bases not matched to a gene: 2. Germline CDR1 reads SGHTA; CDR2 reads FQGNSA. This CDR3 comprises 13 residues. The CDR3 bases are TGTGCCAGCAGCCAGACAGGGGCCTACGAGCAGTACTTC. It yields the protein CASSQTGAYEQYF.

The chain has TRBV28 and TRBJ2-7; 8 bases match TRBD1. There are 16 residues in the CDR3. Trimming cost V 5 bases and J 3 bases; bases outside gene matches: 12. Germline assignment: CDR1 MDHEN and CDR2 SYDVKM. Here the CDR3 DNA reads TGTGCCAGCAGTACACCCCCGAAGGACAGGGACTACGAGCAGTACTTC. This encodes CASSTPPKDRDYEQYF.

The gene calls are TRBV7-8 and TRBJ1-2; no definite D call. Between the trimmed V and J ends, which lost 0 bases and 5 bases, there was a span of 10 bases. CDR1 SGHVS and CDR2 FQNEAQ come from the germline V gene. The CDR3 sequence is 14 residues long. The CDR3 sequence is CASSLAGVGYGYTF. Here the CDR3 DNA reads TGTGCCAGCAGCTTAGCAGGAGTCGGGTATGGCTACACCTTC.

This clone has more than one count but fewer than ten. The rearrangement links TRBV11-3 to TRBJ2-1, with D possibly matching TRBD1 (6 bases). V was pared by 6 bases and J by 5 bases, with 14 bases between. The CDR3 extends over 14 amino acids. The germline CDR1 and CDR2 sequences are SGHNT and YENEEA. The CDR3 region has the DNA TGTGCCAGCAGTAGGGACAACGCGAACAATGAGCAGTTCTTC. Translation: CASSRDNANNEQFF.

The V and J genes are TRBV19 and TRBJ2-1; weak D call: TRBD1 (5 bases). This CDR3 is built from 15 residues. Trimming removed 8 bases from V and 2 bases from J, with 16 bases in between. CDR1 is LNHDA and CDR2 is SQIVND in the germline V gene (reference sequence). The CDR3 loop is CASAVPGRAYNEQFF. The CDR3 DNA is TGTGCCAGTGCAGTCCCAGGCAGGGCCTACAATGAGCAGTTCTTC.

This rearrangement joins TRBV19 to TRBJ1-6; possible D gene TRBD1, 5 bases. The CDR3 contains 14 residues. V was trimmed by 5 bases and J by 9 bases, leaving 14 bases between them. The germline CDR1 and CDR2 sequences are LNHDA and SQIVND (reference sequence). The CDR3 here is CASSRLPGGSPLHF. Written as DNA, the CDR3 is TGTGCCAGTAGTCGGCTCCCGGGGGGTTCACCCCTCCACTTT.

The chain couples TRBV28 to TRBJ2-7; TRBD2 matches 7 bases. The CDR3 has 15 amino acids. CDR1 is MDHEN, CDR2 SYDVKM, per germline. Trimming took 2 bases from V and 2 from J; bases not matched to a gene: 6. The CDR3 loop is CASSLAGEGTYEQYF. Written as DNA, the CDR3 is TGTGCCAGCAGTTTAGCCGGGGAGGGTACCTACGAGCAGTACTTC.

This sequence joins TRBV18 and TRBJ2-7, with TRBD2 matching 7 bases. Germline lookup yields CDR1 KGHSH and CDR2 LQKENI. V shed 2 bases and J 7 bases; nucleotides not matched to a gene: 11. The CDR3 is 15 residues long. CDR3 in amino acids: CASSPSTAGLGEQYF. In DNA form, the CDR3 reads TGTGCCAGCTCACCAAGTACAGCGGGACTGGGGGAGCAGTACTTC.

This sequence joins TRBV7-8 and TRBJ1-5; D unclear. This CDR3 has 13 amino acids. The germline gives CDR1 SGHVS, CDR2 FQNEAQ. V was shortened by 8 bases and J by 5 bases, with 13 bases between the two germline ends. Here the CDR3 DNA reads TGTGCCAGCGGACGGGGAGGGTATCAGCCCCAGCATTTT. This sequence encodes CASGRGGYQPQHF.

The CDR3 DNA is TGCAGCGTCGCCGGGACAGGGGGCTCCTACAATGAGCAGTTCTTC. It codes for CSVAGTGGSYNEQFF. The chain links TRBV29-1 to TRBJ2-1; 11 bases align to TRBD1. V lost 6 bases, J lost 0 bases, and 4 bases stayed unmatched. This CDR3 has 15 amino acids. Per germline, CDR1 SQVTM and CDR2 ANQGSEA.

The chain combines TRBV14 with TRBJ2-5; TRBD2 aligns across 9 bases. The CDR3 is 17 residues long. CDR1 is SGHDN and CDR2 is FVKESK in the germline V gene. J gave up 3 bases and V 0 bases, and 8 bases lay outside the gene matches. The CDR3 bases are TGTGCCAGCAGCCAAGATCGGTATTCTAGCGGGGAAGAGACCCAGTACTTC. Its translation is CASSQDRYSSGEETQYF.

V usage is TRBV6-5 and J usage is TRBJ2-1; D may be TRBD1 (6 bases). The CDR3 sequence is 15 residues long. Trimming removed 7 bases at V and 8 bases at J, with 21 bases between. CDR1 is MNHEY, CDR2 SVGAGI, per germline. For the CDR3, the DNA is TGTGCCAGCACCTCTTGGGACCAAGGGGGACATGAGCAGTTCTTC. Translated: CASTSWDQGGHEQFF.

The gene calls are TRBV6-5 and TRBJ1-4, with TRBD1 matching 7 bases. V shed 7 bases and J 3 bases; nucleotides not matched to a gene: 5. The CDR3 sequence is 14 residues long. Germline V gives CDR1 MNHEY, CDR2 SVGAGI. CDR3 region: CASKTGEANEKLFF. Written as DNA, the CDR3 is TGTGCCAGCAAAACAGGGGAAGCTAATGAAAAACTGTTTTTT.